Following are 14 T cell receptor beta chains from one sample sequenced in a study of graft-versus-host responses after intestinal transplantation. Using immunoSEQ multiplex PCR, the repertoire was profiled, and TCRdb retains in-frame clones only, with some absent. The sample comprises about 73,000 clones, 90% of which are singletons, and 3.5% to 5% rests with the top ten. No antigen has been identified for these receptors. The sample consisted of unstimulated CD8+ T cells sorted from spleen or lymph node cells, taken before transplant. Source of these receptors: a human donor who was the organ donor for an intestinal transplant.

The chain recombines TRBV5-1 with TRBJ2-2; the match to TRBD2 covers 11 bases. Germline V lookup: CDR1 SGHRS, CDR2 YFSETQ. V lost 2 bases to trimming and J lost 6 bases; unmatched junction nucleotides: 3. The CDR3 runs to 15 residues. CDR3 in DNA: TGCGCCAGCAGCTTTAGCGGGGGGGCCTCCGGGGAGCTGTTTTTT. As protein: CASSFSGGASGELFF.

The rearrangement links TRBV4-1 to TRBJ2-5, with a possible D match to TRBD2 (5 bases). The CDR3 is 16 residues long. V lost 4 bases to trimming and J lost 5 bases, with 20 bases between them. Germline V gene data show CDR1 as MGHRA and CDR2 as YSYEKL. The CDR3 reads CASSPPRGSLSETQYF. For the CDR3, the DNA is TGCGCCAGCAGCCCCCCAAGAGGGAGTTTGAGCGAGACCCAGTACTTC.

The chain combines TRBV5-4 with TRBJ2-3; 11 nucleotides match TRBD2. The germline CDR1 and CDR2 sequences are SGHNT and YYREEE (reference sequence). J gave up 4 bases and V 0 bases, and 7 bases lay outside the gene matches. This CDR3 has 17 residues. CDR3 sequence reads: CASSLATSGGSSDTQYF. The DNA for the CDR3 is TGTGCCAGCAGCTTGGCTACTAGCGGGGGATCCTCAGATACGCAGTATTTT.

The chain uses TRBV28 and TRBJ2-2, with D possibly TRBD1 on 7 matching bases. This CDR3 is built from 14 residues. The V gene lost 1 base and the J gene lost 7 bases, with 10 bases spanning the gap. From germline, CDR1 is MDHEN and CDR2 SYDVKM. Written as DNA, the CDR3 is TGTGCCAGCAGTTTATCAGGGGGGAACGGGGAGCTGTTTTTT. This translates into CASSLSGGNGELFF.

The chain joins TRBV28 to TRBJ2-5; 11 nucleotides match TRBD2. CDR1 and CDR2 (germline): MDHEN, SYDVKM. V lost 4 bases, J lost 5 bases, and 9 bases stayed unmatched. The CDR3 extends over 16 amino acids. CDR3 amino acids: CASSSLAGGEEETQYF. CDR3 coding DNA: TGTGCCAGCAGTTCTCTAGCGGGGGGCGAAGAGGAGACCCAGTACTTC.

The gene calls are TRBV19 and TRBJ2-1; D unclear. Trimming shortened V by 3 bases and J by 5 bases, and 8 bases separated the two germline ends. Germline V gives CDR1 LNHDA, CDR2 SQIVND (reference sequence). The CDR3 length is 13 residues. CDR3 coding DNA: TGTGCCAGTAGTATCCCGGAGCACAATGAGCAGTTCTTC. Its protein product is CASSIPEHNEQFF.

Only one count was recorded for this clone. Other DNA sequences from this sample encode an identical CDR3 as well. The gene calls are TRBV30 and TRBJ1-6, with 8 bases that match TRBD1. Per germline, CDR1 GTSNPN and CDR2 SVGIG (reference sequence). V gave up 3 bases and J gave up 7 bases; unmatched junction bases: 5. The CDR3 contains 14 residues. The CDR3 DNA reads TGTGCCTGGAGCCTGGGACAGGAGAATTCACCCCTCCACTTT. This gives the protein CAWSLGQENSPLHF. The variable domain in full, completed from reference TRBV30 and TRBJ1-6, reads SQTIHQWPATLVQPVGSPLSLECTVEGTSNPNLYWYRQAAGRGLQLLFYSVGIGQISSEVPQNLSASRPQDRQFILSSKKLLLSDSGFYLCAWSLGQENSPLHFGNGTRLTVT.

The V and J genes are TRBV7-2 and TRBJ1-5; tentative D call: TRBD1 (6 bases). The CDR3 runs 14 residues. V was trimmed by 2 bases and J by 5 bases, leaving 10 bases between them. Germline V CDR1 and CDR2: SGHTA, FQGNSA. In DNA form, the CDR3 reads TGTGCCAGCAGCTTATCAGGGGTGGATCAGCCCCAGCATTTT. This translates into CASSLSGVDQPQHF.

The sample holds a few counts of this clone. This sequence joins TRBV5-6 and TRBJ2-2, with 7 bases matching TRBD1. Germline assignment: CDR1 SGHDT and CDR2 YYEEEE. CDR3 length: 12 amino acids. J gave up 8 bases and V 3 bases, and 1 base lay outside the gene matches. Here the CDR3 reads CASSWTGGELFF. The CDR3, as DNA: TGTGCCAGCAGCTGGACAGGTGGGGAGCTGTTTTTT.

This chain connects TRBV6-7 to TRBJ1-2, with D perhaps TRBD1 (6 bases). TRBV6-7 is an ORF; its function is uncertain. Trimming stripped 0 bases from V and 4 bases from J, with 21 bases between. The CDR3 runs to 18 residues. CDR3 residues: CASSYSQMRQAPVYGYTF. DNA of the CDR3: TGTGCCAGCAGTTACTCGCAGATGCGACAGGCACCGGTCTATGGCTACACCTTC.

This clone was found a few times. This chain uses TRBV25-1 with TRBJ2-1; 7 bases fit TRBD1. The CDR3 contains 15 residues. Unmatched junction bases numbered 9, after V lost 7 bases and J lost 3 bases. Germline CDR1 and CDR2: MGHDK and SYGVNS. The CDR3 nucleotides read TGTGCCAGCACCGAAGGTACAGGGGACTACAATGAGCAGTTCTTC. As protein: CASTEGTGDYNEQFF.

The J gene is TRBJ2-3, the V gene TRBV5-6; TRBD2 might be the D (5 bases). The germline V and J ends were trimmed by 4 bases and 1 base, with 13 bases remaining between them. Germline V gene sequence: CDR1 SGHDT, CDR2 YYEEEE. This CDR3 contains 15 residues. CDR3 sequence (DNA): TGTGCCAGCAGCCTGAGACGGGGAGGCACAGATACGCAGTATTTT. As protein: CASSLRRGGTDTQYF.

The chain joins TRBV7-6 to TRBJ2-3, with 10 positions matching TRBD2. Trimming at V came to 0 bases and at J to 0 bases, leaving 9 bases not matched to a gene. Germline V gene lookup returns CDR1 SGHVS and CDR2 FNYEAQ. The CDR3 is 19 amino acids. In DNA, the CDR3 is TGTGCCAGCAGCTTAGCGCTCGCGCTAGCGGGGGCTAGCACAGATACGCAGTATTTT. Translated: CASSLALALAGASTDTQYF.

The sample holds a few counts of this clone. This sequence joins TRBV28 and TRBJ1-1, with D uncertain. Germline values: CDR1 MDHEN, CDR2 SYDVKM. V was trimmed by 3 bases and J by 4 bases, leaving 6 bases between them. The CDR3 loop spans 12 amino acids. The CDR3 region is CASSFFLTEAFF. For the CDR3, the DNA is TGTGCCAGCAGTTTTTTCCTCACTGAAGCTTTCTTT.